This T cell receptor beta chain was identified during a study of T cell repertoires in cytomegalovirus infection. This clonotype has ten or more counts. What it binds is unknown. Each CDR3 protein is one row after TCRdb ran MiXCR on the reads. The sample holds 110,000 to 150,000 distinct CDR3 sequences, about 31% seen once. V was pared by 1 base and J by 0 bases, with 11 bases between. The CDR3 sequence is 16 residues long. Looked up from germline, CDR1 is SGHKS and CDR2 is YYEKEE (reference sequence). The source is a human donor in good health (CMV status not recorded). Some clones in this sample may be carry-over from other donors' samples. The J gene is TRBJ2-1, the V gene TRBV5-5; weak D call: TRBD2 (5 bases). This specimen consisted of CD8+ T cells from cultured PBMCs, obtained from culture after CMV antigen stimulation. CDR3 coding DNA: TGTGCCAGCAGCTTGAACAGCGGTAGCTCCTACAATGAGCAGTTCTTC. This translates into CASSLNSGSSYNEQFF.